A single sample is the source of the 18 T cell receptor beta chains below, sequenced in a study of T cells after posttransplantation cyclophosphamide. The data were produced by immunoSEQ multiplex PCR, yet TCRdb's version contains in-frame clones alone and is incomplete. The table includes about 47,000 clones, under 95% detected once. The sample was PBMCs. The receptors were gathered from a woman aged 25 to 39 in good health and a related stem cell transplant donor.

This chain joins TRBV6-1 and TRBJ1-2; 8 bases line up with TRBD1. The CDR3 has 16 amino acids. The J segment lost 4 bases and the V segment lost 2 bases, leaving 9 bases of the junction unmatched. CDR1 and CDR2 from the germline V gene are MNHNS and SASEGT. DNA of the CDR3: TGTGCCAGCAGTGAACGTAGACAGGGGTCCCCCTATGGCTACACCTTC. This codes for CASSERRQGSPYGYTF.

For the CDR3, the DNA is TGCGCCAGCAGCCAAGGAAGGGACAGATTTCCCTATGGCTACACCTTC. Its translation: CASSQGRDRFPYGYTF. The chain is built from TRBV4-3 and TRBJ1-2; 7 positions match TRBD1. The CDR3 runs to 16 residues. The germline V gene encodes CDR1 LGHNA and CDR2 YSLEER. V trimming: 1 base; J trimming: 4 bases; junction bases outside the gene matches: 9.

The chain carries TRBV5-8 and TRBJ1-1, with 8 positions matching TRBD1. V trimming: 4 bases; J trimming: 3 bases; junction bases outside the gene matches: 2. The germline V gene encodes CDR1 SGHTS and CDR2 YDEGEE. This CDR3 has 13 residues. This CDR3 is CASSQDRDTEAFF. The CDR3, as DNA: TGTGCCAGCAGCCAGGACAGGGACACTGAAGCTTTCTTT.

The gene calls are TRBV5-8 and TRBJ2-1, with 8 bases fitting TRBD1. CDR1 is SGHTS, CDR2 YDEGEE, per germline. V was clipped by 0 bases and J by 4 bases; unmatched bases: 0. The CDR3 consists of 14 residues. In DNA form, the CDR3 reads TGTGCCAGCAGCTTGGGGACAGGGTACAATGAGCAGTTCTTC. It encodes CASSLGTGYNEQFF.

The V and J genes are TRBV5-8 and TRBJ1-5, with 8 bases identical to TRBD1. V lost 1 base to trimming and J lost 2 bases; unmatched junction nucleotides: 14. Germline V gene lookup returns CDR1 SGHTS and CDR2 YDEGEE. The CDR3 is 19 residues long. The CDR3 DNA is TGTGCCAGCAGCTTGACAGGGGGATATTGGTCGTTTGGCAATCAGCCCCAGCATTTT. Translating it yields CASSLTGGYWSFGNQPQHF. The full variable domain, in which reference TRBV5-8 and TRBJ1-5 provide the parts outside the CDR3, is EAGVTQSPTHLIKTRGQQATLRCSPISGHTSVYWYQQALGLGLQFLLWYDEGEERNRGNFPPRFSGRQFPNYSSELNVNALELEDSALYLCASSLTGGYWSFGNQPQHFGDGTRLSIL.

This clone was counted a single time. The chain joins TRBV18 to TRBJ1-2; D possibly corresponds to TRBD1 (5 bases). The V end lost 4 bases, the J end lost 3 bases, and 15 bases lay between the germline ends. This CDR3 comprises 15 residues. Germline-derived CDR1 and CDR2 are KGHSH and LQKENI. The CDR3 nucleotides read TGTGCCAGCTCACTCCGGGCCCAGGGTGACTATGGCTACACCTTC. It specifies CASSLRAQGDYGYTF.

This clone appeared a single time. This chain joins TRBV7-9 and TRBJ2-3; TRBD1 agrees at 7 bases. V shed 1 base and J 3 bases; nucleotides not matched to a gene: 7. Per germline, CDR1 SEHNR and CDR2 FQNEAQ (reference sequence). The CDR3 contains 16 residues. CDR3 nucleotides: TGTGCCAGCAGCTTAGGGGTACAGGGGATAACAGATACGCAGTATTTT. As protein: CASSLGVQGITDTQYF. Using reference TRBV7-9 and TRBJ2-3 for the parts outside the CDR3, the full variable domain is DTGVSQNPRHKITKRGQNVTFRCDPISEHNRLYWYRQTLGQGPEFLTYFQNEAQLEKSRLLSDRFSAERPKGSFSTLEIQRTEQGDSAMYLCASSLGVQGITDTQYFGPGTRLTVL.

The chain employs TRBV28 and TRBJ1-1; D might be TRBD1 (6 bases). CDR3 size: 13 residues. Trimming shortened V by 2 bases and J by 7 bases, and 11 bases separated the two germline ends. Germline lookup yields CDR1 MDHEN and CDR2 SYDVKM. DNA for the CDR3: TGTGCCAGCAGTTTAACAGGGCTTGTTGAAGCTTTCTTT. Translation: CASSLTGLVEAFF.

The V and J genes are TRBV19 and TRBJ1-5; perhaps TRBD1 as D (6 bases). V was cut by 3 bases and J by 1 base, with 10 bases left in between. The CDR3 sequence is 15 residues long. In germline, CDR1 is LNHDA, CDR2 SQIVND (reference sequence). The CDR3 loop is CASSMEGGSNQPQHF. The CDR3 DNA follows: TGTGCCAGTAGTATGGAAGGGGGAAGCAATCAGCCCCAGCATTTT.

This chain links TRBV7-9 with TRBJ2-1, with D possibly being TRBD2 (6 bases). The CDR3 is 15 residues long. V was clipped by 2 bases and J by 1 base, with 9 bases between them. Germline loops: CDR1 SEHNR, CDR2 FQNEAQ (reference sequence). The CDR3 sequence is CASSLIGGSYNEQFF. CDR3 nucleotide sequence: TGTGCCAGCAGCTTAATCGGGGGTTCCTACAATGAGCAGTTCTTC.

The CDR3 here is CASSEGWEAEKLFF. The DNA for the CDR3 is TGTGCCAGCAGTGAAGGTTGGGAGGCCGAAAAACTGTTTTTT. The chain combines TRBV6-1 with TRBJ1-4; D is uncertain. V lost 1 base and J 8 bases, leaving 11 bases between the germline ends. The length of the CDR3 is 14 residues. Germline V lookup: CDR1 MNHNS, CDR2 SASEGT.

V usage is TRBV7-9 and J usage is TRBJ1-1; 7 bases map to TRBD1. Germline CDR1 and CDR2: SEHNR and FQNEAQ (reference sequence). The J segment lost 0 bases and the V segment lost 5 bases, leaving 3 bases of the junction unmatched. CDR3 length: 14 amino acids. CDR3 DNA sequence: TGTGCCAGCAGCACGACAGGGTTGAACACTGAAGCTTTCTTT. This encodes CASSTTGLNTEAFF. Based on the CDR3 plus reference TRBV7-9 and TRBJ1-1, the full variable domain is DTGVSQNPRHKITKRGQNVTFRCDPISEHNRLYWYRQTLGQGPEFLTYFQNEAQLEKSRLLSDRFSAERPKGSFSTLEIQRTEQGDSAMYLCASSTTGLNTEAFFGQGTRLTVV.

There are a few counts of this clone. The chain links TRBV25-1 to TRBJ2-2, with 9 bases matching TRBD1. Per germline, CDR1 MGHDK and CDR2 SYGVNS. V was clipped by 2 bases and J by 3 bases; unmatched bases: 1. The CDR3 contains 15 residues. CDR3 in amino acids: CASSEGDRDTGELFF. The CDR3 region has the DNA TGTGCCAGCAGTGAAGGGGACAGGGACACCGGGGAGCTGTTTTTT.

V gene TRBV19 combines with J gene TRBJ2-7; 7 nucleotides line up with TRBD1. V shed 5 bases and J 1 base; nucleotides not matched to a gene: 8. Per germline, CDR1 LNHDA and CDR2 SQIVND (reference sequence). This CDR3 contains 15 residues. DNA for the CDR3: TGTGCCAGTAGTCTAAGACAGGGCTGGTCCTACGAGCAGTACTTC. Translated: CASSLRQGWSYEQYF.

The chain is built from TRBV10-1 and TRBJ1-4; 7 bases line up with TRBD1. With 6 bases clipped from V and 15 bases from J, the junction kept 13 bases outside the gene matches. This CDR3 has 13 amino acids. Germline CDR1 and CDR2: WNHNN and SYGVQD (reference sequence). CDR3: CASRPRQGQVMFF. As DNA, the CDR3 is TGCGCCAGCAGACCGAGACAGGGTCAAGTGATGTTTTTT.

CDR3 amino acids: CASTLLAGGYNEQFF. Here the CDR3 DNA reads TGTGCCAGCACTCTCCTAGCGGGGGGATACAATGAGCAGTTCTTC. V is TRBV6-1 and J is TRBJ2-1; 11 bases line up with TRBD2. V trimming: 7 bases; J trimming: 4 bases; junction bases outside the gene matches: 6. The length of the CDR3 is 15 residues. The germline CDR1 and CDR2 sequences are MNHNS and SASEGT.

The chain links TRBV4-1 to TRBJ1-3; D might be TRBD1 (6 bases). From germline, CDR1 is MGHRA and CDR2 YSYEKL. This CDR3 has 15 residues. The V end lost 0 bases, the J end lost 4 bases, and 10 bases lay between the germline ends. The CDR3 loop reads CASSQEGQMGNTIYF. The CDR3, as DNA: TGCGCCAGCAGCCAAGAAGGACAGATGGGAAACACCATATATTTT.

The chain combines TRBV6-1 with TRBJ1-5; D gene ambiguous. This CDR3 comprises 12 residues. The V and J ends lost 4 bases and 5 bases respectively, with 6 bases between them. Germline CDR1 is MNHNS and CDR2 is SASEGT. DNA for the CDR3: TGTGCCAGCAGTGTCCCATATCAGCCCCAGCATTTT. Its protein is CASSVPYQPQHF.